The text below deals with one T cell receptor (beta chain). The junction differs from germline at one of its ends, possibly a read error. These data are taken from a study of CD4 and CD8 cells across lung adenocarcinoma regions. Donors had localized lung adenocarcinoma, a non-small cell lung cancer. The CDR3 extends over 15 amino acids. Germline V gives CDR1 MNHNS, CDR2 SASEGT. Via MiXCR, TCRdb re-called the PCR reads, giving one row per CDR3 protein. The sample includes about 23,000 distinct CDR3 sequences, around 50% of them seen just once. The TCR originated in a male donor with lung adenocarcinoma. The CD4 and CD8 labels of this study may be unreliable. The sample was CD4+ T cells from the center of a lung tumor. The V gene is TRBV6-1, the J gene TRBJ2-5; D perhaps matches TRBD2 (7 bases). The better agreement between TRBJ2-3 and the DNA end casts doubt on the J call. CDR3 nucleotide sequence: TGTTCCAGCGGGGCCAGGGGCCGTCACAAAGAGACGCAGTATTTT. Translated: CSSGARGRHKETQYF.